This T cell receptor beta chain was recovered during a study of blood T cell repertoires in COVID-19. About the research overall: Acute and convalescent COVID-19 specimens originated in the United States, Italy and Spain. The cDNA or gDNA used as material had been derived from T cells, B-cell-depleted T cells, or PBMCs.

The CDR3 spans 12 residues. The germline V gene has CDR1 SQVTM and CDR2 ANQGSEA. Trimming stripped 6 bases from V and 0 bases from J, with 9 bases between. Original processing notes: Using reference gene primer amplification, nucleated cell counts were estimated. Assay: immunoSEQ multiplex PCR; the TCRdb copy retains only in-frame clones and omits some. Clonal size and the V and J genes are those of that table, whereas D and trimming came from the DNA. Of some 300,000 clones listed, about 82% are singletons. The specimen sequenced was peripheral blood. The clonotype originates from a woman aged 50 to 60 with active or convalescent COVID-19. The chain carries TRBV29-1 and TRBJ2-7; D unresolved. The CDR3 here is CSVLVSSYEQYF. CDR3 DNA sequence: TGCAGCGTGTTGGTGAGCTCCTACGAGCAGTACTTC.